The present T cell receptor (beta chain) was sequenced within a study of blood T cells in healthy people across ages (dated by TCRdb to between 2014 and 2017). Some background on the complete study: In model experiments, template switching captured about one uniquely barcoded TCR beta cDNA molecule for every two T cells. Using deep sequencing normalized with unique cDNA molecular identifiers, the study measured how TCR beta repertoire diversity changes with age. The donors were split into four age groups: young (average around 15 years), middle-aged (roughly 42), aged (approximately 60) and long-lived (approximately 89). To avoid experimental bias, donors of different ages were spread randomly across the sequencing lanes. For two donors (one aged 18 to 30 and one aged 80 or older), the study analyzed two additional independent replicas of 1 million unique cDNA reads from the same blood draw. The paper as a whole reports these results and caveats: Because profiling used bulk unsorted PBMCs, naive and antigen-experienced compartments could not be compared conclusively. Donor CMV infection status was unknown, potentially confounding age-related changes in expanded clonotypes. Observed TCR beta diversity per million T cells fell roughly linearly with age, and a significant reduction was already apparent by age roughly 41. The percentage of naive T cells measured by flow cytometry correlated strongly with observed TCR beta diversity. Estimates of total diversity from one million sequenced T cells were regarded as lower bounds and underestimates. Compared with the aged group, more naive CD4+ T cells, fewer expanded clones and increased TCR diversity were shown by the long-lived group, suggesting age selection.

Library construction relied on 5' RACE. The listed sequencing device is Illumina HiSeq 2500. A second about 6 to 11 cycle PCR used a sample-barcoded 5' primer and a J-beta primer mix. A unique molecular identifier was introduced onto each TCR beta cDNA molecule by a template-switch 5' adaptor carrying 12 random nucleotides. Each sample yielded at least 3 million CDR3-containing paired-end reads. The Mint cDNA synthesis kit, primed by a TRBC-specific oligonucleotide, was used to synthesize first-strand cDNA from all RNA. Following uracil-DNA glycosylase treatment, a first 18-cycle PCR with universal primers M1SS and BC2_uni_R was performed on all cDNA. The paper's processing steps were these. For normalization, 1 million high-quality reads were randomly selected from each sample, with every read carrying a distinct molecular identifier. Reads with shared molecular identifiers were discarded instead of being binned into consensus sequences. MiTCR, with a Q25 quality threshold and the strictest error-elimination algorithm, was used for CDR3 identification, clonotype clustering and error correction. A nonparametric unseen species model with Euler transformation was used to estimate lower-bound total TCR beta diversity. TCRdb trimmed public reads at Q25 via fastp, called clones via MiXCR and kept in-frame beta chains. When rows share a CDR3 protein, they turn into one entry using the most common DNA and genes. TCRdb's processing, not the authors', yielded these V and J calls. The sample yields over a million distinct CDR3 sequences; approximately 42% were counted once. Of the sample, around 8% falls within the top ten clones.

The donors were a few dozen Caucasian individuals from Russia, aged roughly 6 to 100 years, who were systemically healthy. Approximately 9.3 milliliters of peripheral blood were collected from each donor into EDTA-treated Vacutainer tubes. Ficoll-Paque density-gradient centrifugation was used to isolate PBMCs, with at least 7 million per sample. Trizol reagent was used to extract total RNA from PBMCs, with at least 6 micrograms per sample. The percentages of naive CD45RAhigh/CD27high T cells were determined by flow cytometry on a PBMC aliquot from every donor. Notes on this clonotype: The clone's antigen remains unknown. A read error may produce the germline difference seen at one junction end.

Looking up the germline V gene yields CDR1 SNHLY and CDR2 FYNNEI. Including cysteine and phenylalanine, the CDR3 has 14 amino acids. The only DNA kept is the CDR3, 42 bases in frame from the first base. Sequencing was carried out using blood. This receptor was taken from a woman aged 18-35 years in good health. The V and J genes are TRBV2 and TRBJ2-7, with TRBD2 tentatively as D gene (5 bases match). In nucleotide form, the sequence is TGTGCCAGCAGTGAAGGAGGAGGTTCTTACGAGCGGTACTTC. This sequence encodes CASSEGGGSYERYF.